This T cell receptor beta chain came from a study of shared clonotypes between healthy human individuals. Findings of the study overall: Deeper or shallower sequencing was expected to change how clonotypes are shared among donors.

This clone was picked up one time. What it binds is unknown. Per the germline V gene, CDR1 is WNHNN and CDR2 is SYGVQD (reference sequence). V gave up 2 bases and J gave up 2 bases, with 18 bases separating them. The CDR3 runs 17 residues. The protocol was immunoSEQ multiplex PCR, while the TCRdb copy is restricted to in-frame clones and leaves out a portion. This repertoire shows 470,000 or so clones, around 73% found once; its top ten account for around 11%. This sequence was found in a middle-aged woman in good health. Some clones in this sample may be carry-over from other donors' samples. The chain links TRBV10-1 to TRBJ2-5, with D unresolved. Specimen: PBMCs. This CDR3 reads CASSEMGSSPVQETQYF. The DNA of the CDR3 is TGCGCCAGCAGTGAGATGGGAAGTAGTCCTGTACAAGAGACCCAGTACTTC.